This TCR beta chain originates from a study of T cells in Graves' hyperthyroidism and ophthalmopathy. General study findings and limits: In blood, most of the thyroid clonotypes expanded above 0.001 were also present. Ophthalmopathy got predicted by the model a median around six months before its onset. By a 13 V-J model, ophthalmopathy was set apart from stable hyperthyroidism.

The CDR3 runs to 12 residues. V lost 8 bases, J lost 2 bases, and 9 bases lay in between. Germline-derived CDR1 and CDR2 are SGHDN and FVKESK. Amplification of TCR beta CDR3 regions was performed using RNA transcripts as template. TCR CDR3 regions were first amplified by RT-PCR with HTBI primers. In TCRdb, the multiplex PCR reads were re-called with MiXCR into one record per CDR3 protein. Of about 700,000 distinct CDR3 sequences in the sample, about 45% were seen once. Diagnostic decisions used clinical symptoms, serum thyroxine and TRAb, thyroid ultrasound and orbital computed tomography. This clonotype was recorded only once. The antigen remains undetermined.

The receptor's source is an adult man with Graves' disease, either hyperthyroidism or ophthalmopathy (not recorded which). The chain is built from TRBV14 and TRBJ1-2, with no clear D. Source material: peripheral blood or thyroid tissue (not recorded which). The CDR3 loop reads CASAGQNYGYTF. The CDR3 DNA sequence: TGTGCCAGCGCAGGCCAAAACTATGGCTACACCTTC.